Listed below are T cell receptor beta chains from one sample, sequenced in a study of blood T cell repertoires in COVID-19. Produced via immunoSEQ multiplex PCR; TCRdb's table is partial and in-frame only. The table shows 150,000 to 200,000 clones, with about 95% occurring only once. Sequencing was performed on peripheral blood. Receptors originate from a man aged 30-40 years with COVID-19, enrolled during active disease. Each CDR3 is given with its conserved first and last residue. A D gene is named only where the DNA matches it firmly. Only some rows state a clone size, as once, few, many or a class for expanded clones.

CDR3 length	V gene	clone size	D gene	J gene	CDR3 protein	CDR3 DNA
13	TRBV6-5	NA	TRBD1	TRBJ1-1	CASRVTGVAEAFF	TGTGCCAGCAGGGTGACAGGGGTGGCTGAAGCTTTCTTT
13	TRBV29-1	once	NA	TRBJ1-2	CSVDYRTANGYTF	TGCAGCGTTGACTACAGGACAGCTAATGGCTACACCTTC
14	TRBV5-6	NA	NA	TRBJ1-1	CASSGGVRNTEAFF	TGTGCCAGCAGCGGCGGGGTCAGGAACACTGAAGCTTTCTTT
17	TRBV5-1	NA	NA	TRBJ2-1	CASSLGGGADSLAEQFF	TGCGCCAGCAGCTTGGGCGGGGGCGCGGACTCACTCGCCGAGCAGTTCTTC
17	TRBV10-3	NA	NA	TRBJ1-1	CAISDLFAGPENTEAFF	TGTGCCATCAGTGACCTCTTCGCGGGGCCCGAGAACACTGAAGCTTTCTTT
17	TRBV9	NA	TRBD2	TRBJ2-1	CASSVGLAGARYNEQFF	TGTGCCAGCAGCGTAGGACTAGCGGGGGCTCGATACAATGAGCAGTTCTTC
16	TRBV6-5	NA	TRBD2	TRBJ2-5	CASSYSGRGGRETQYF	TGTGCCAGCAGTTACTCGGGGCGGGGGGGCCGAGAGACCCAGTACTTC
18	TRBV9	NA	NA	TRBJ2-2	CASSPRHGGGPNTGELFF	TGTGCCAGCAGCCCCAGGCATGGGGGGGGGCCGAACACCGGGGAGCTGTTTTTT
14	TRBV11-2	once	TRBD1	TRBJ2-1	CASSLKGAGTGSLF	TGTGCCAGCAGCTTAAAGGGGGCCGGGACAGGGTCCCTCTTC
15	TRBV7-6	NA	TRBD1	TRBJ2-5	CASSLGNRGSETQYF	TGTGCCAGCAGCTTAGGGAACAGGGGTAGTGAGACCCAGTACTTC
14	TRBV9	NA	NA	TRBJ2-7	CASSALQGSYEQYF	TGTGCCAGCAGCGCCCTACAGGGATCCTACGAGCAGTACTTC
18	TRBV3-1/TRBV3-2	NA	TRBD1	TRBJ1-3	CASSQAWDRGLSGNTIYF	TGTGCCAGCAGCCAGGCCTGGGACAGGGGGCTTTCCGGAAACACCATATATTTT
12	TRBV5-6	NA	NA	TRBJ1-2	CASSFRDYGYTF	TGTGCCAGCAGCTTCAGGGACTATGGCTACACCTTC
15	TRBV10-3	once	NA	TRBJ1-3	CAITDRLSSGNTIYF	TGTGCCATCACCGACAGGCTTTCCTCTGGAAACACCATATATTTT
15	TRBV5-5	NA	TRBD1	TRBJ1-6	CASSYIPGQRFPLHF	TGTGCCAGCAGCTATATCCCGGGACAGCGTTTCCCCCTCCACTTT
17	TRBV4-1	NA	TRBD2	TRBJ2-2	CASSQDTGGANTGELFF	TGCGCCAGCAGCCAAGATACTGGGGGGGCGAACACCGGGGAGCTGTTTTTT
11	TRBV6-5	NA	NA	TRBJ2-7	CASNNYYEQYF	TGTGCCAGCAACAACTACTACGAGCAGTACTTC
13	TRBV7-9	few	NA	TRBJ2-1	CASRQEIAPTGFF	TGTGCCAGCAGGCAAGAGATAGCGCCTACGGGGTTCTTC
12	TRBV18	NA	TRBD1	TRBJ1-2	CASSPGTGYDTF	TGTGCCAGCTCGCCCGGGACAGGGTATGACACCTTC
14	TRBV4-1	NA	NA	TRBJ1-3	CASSQGATGNTIYF	TGCGCCAGCAGCCAAGGGGCGACTGGAAACACCATATATTTT
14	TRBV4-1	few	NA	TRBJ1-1	CASSQDLGNTEAFF	TGCGCCAGCAGCCAAGACCTAGGGAACACTGAAGCTTTCTTT
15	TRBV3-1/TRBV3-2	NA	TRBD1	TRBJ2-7	CASSRWTGGTGEQYF	TGTGCCAGCAGCCGCTGGACAGGGGGCACAGGCGAGCAGTACTTC
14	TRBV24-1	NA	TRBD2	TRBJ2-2	CATSDSGVTGELFF	TGTGCCACCAGTGATAGCGGGGTCACCGGGGAGCTGTTTTTT
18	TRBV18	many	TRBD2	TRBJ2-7	CASSGGLAGGPRSHEQYF	TGTGCCAGCTCAGGCGGACTAGCGGGGGGCCCGCGTTCCCACGAGCAGTACTTC
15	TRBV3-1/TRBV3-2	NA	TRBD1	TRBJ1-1	CASSAHGTENTEAFF	TGTGCCAGCAGCGCTCATGGGACAGAGAACACTGAAGCTTTCTTT
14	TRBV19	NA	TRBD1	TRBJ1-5	CASRETGVNQPQHF	TGTGCCAGTAGGGAGACAGGGGTCAATCAGCCCCAGCATTTT
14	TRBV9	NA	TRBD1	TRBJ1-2	CASSVGTGVDGYTF	TGTGCCAGCAGCGTTGGGACAGGGGTAGATGGCTACACCTTC
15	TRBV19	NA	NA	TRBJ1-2	CASRAREASPYGYTF	TGTGCCAGTCGAGCCAGGGAAGCCTCTCCCTATGGCTACACCTTC
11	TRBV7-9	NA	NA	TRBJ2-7	CASSDTYEQYF	TGTGCCAGCAGCGACACCTACGAGCAGTACTTC
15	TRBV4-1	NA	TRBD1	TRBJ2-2	CATHTGTGGSGELFF	TGCGCCACCCATACCGGGACAGGGGGGTCCGGGGAGCTGTTTTTT
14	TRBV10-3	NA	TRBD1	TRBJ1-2	CATGQGRTNYGYTF	TGTGCCACCGGACAGGGGAGGACTAACTATGGCTACACCTTC
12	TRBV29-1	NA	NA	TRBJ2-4	CSVLTTKNIQYF	TGCAGCGTTCTTACTACCAAAAACATTCAGTACTTC
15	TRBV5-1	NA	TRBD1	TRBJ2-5	CASSPNRGGEETQYF	TGCGCCAGCAGCCCAAACAGGGGTGGTGAAGAGACCCAGTACTTC
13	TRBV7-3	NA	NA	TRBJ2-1	CASSLWAGNEQFF	TGTGCCAGCAGCTTATGGGCGGGCAATGAGCAGTTCTTC
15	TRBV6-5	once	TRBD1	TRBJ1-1	CASRPDRGPQAEAFF	TGTGCCAGCAGACCCGACAGGGGCCCTCAGGCTGAAGCTTTCTTT
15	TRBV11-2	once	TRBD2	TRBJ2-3	CASSPGLAGEDTQYF	TGTGCCAGCAGCCCCGGGCTAGCGGGGGAGGATACGCAGTATTTT